This T cell receptor (beta chain) emerged from a study of T cell responses to AZD1222 COVID-19 vaccine. Assay used: immunoSEQ multiplex PCR; TCRdb lists only in-frame clones, some missing. The table includes approximately 140,000 clones, around 90% detected once. Trimming stripped 3 bases from V and 5 bases from J, with 8 bases between. The CDR3 loop spans 13 amino acids. Germline V lookup: CDR1 SGHTA, CDR2 FQGTGA. The TCR originated in an adult in good health. The chain uses TRBV7-3 and TRBJ2-1; D is unclear. Here the sequenced sample was peripheral blood, taken on day 0 of AZD1222 vaccination. DNA for the CDR3: TGTGCCAGCAGCTTGGAAAGTAACAATGAGCAGTTCTTC. Encoded protein: CASSLESNNEQFF.